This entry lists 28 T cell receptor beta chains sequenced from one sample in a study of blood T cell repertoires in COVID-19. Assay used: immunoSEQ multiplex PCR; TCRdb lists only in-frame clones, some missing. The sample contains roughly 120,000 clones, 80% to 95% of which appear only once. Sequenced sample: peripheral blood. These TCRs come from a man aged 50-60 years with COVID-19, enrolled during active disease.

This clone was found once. For the CDR3, the DNA is TGTGCCAGCAGCCAAGGGAGGGGTGGGCATCAGCCCCAGCATTTT. This translates into CASSQGRGGHQPQHF. The chain recombines TRBV4-2 with TRBJ1-5; tentatively, D is TRBD1 (5 bases). Germline V gene sequence: CDR1 LGHNA, CDR2 YNFKEQ. The V and J ends lost 1 base and 5 bases respectively, with 12 bases between them. The length of the CDR3 is 15 residues.

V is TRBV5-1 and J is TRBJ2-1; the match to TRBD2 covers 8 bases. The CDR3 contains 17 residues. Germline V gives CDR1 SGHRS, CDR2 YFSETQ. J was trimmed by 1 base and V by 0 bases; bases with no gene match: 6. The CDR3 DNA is TGCGCCAGCAGCTTGGTTTCGGGAGGGTCTTCCTACAATGAGCAGTTCTTC. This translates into CASSLVSGGSSYNEQFF.

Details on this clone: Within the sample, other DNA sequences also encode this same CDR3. CDR3 loop: CASSPRDREGQPQHF. The CDR3, as DNA: TGTGCCAGCAGTCCGCGGGACAGGGAAGGTCAGCCCCAGCATTTT. This chain connects TRBV28 to TRBJ1-5; TRBD1 matches at 9 bases. CDR1 is MDHEN, CDR2 SYDVKM, per germline. V was clipped by 5 bases and J by 6 bases; unmatched bases: 8. The CDR3 sequence is 15 residues long.

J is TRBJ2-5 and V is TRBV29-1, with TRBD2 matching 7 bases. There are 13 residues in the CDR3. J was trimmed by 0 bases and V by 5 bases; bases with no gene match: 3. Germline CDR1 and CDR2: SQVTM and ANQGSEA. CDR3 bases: TGCAGCGTTCCAGCGGGGAACCAAGAGACCCAGTACTTC. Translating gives CSVPAGNQETQYF.

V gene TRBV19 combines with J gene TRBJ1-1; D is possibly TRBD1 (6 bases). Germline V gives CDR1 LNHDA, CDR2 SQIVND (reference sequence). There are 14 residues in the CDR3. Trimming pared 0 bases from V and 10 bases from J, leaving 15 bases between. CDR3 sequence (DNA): TGTGCCAGTAGTATAGATCTGGGGGGGCGTGGAGCTTTCTTT. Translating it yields CASSIDLGGRGAFF. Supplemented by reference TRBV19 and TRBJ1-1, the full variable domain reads DGGITQSPKYLFRKEGQNVTLSCEQNLNHDAMYWYRQDPGQGLRLIYYSQIVNDFQKGDIAEGYSVSREKKESFPLTVTSAQKNPTAFYLCASSIDLGGRGAFFGQGTRLTVV.

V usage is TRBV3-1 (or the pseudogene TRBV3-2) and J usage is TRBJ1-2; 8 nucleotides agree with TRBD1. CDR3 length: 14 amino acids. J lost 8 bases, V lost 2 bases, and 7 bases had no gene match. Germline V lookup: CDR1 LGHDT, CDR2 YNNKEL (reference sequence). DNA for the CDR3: TGTGCCAGCAGCCAACCCGGACAGGGCTTAGGCTACACCTTC. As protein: CASSQPGQGLGYTF.

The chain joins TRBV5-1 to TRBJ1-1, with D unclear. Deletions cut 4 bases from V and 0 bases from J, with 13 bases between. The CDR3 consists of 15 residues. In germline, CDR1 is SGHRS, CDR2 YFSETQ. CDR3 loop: CASSPGSFLNTEAFF. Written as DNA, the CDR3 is TGCGCCAGCAGCCCGGGGAGCTTCTTGAACACTGAAGCTTTCTTT.

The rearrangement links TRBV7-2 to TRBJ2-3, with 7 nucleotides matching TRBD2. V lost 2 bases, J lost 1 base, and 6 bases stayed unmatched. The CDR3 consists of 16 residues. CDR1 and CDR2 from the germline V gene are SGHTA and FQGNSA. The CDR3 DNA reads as TGTGCCAGCAGCTTAAAAGGCGGGGGAGGCACAGATACGCAGTATTTT. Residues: CASSLKGGGGTDTQYF. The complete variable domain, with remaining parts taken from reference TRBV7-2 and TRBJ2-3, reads GAGVSQSPSNKVTEKGKDVELRCDPISGHTALYWYRQSLGQGLEFLIYFQGNSAPDKSGLPSDRFSAERTGGSVSTLTIQRTQQEDSAVYLCASSLKGGGGTDTQYFGPGTRLTVL.

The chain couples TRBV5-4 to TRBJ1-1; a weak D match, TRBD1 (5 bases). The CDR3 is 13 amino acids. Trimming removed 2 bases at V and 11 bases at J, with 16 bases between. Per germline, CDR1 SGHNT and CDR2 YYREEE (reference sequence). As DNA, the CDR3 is TGTGCCAGCAGCTTTACAGGCAACCCCGGGGCTTTCTTT. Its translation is CASSFTGNPGAFF.

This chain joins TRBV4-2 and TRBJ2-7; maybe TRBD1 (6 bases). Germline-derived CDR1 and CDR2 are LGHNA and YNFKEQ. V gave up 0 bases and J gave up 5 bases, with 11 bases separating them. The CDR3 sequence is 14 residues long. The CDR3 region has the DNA TGTGCCAGCAGCCAAGATAGGGGGATAGACGAGCAGTACTTC. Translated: CASSQDRGIDEQYF.

The CDR3 bases are TGCGCCAGCAGCTTGTTCTGCGAGCAGTACGTC. Translation gives CASSLFCEQYV. This chain uses TRBV5-1 with TRBJ2-7; the D is unclear. Germline CDR1 SGHRS, CDR2 YFSETQ. V dropped 1 base and J dropped 6 bases, with 5 bases sitting between them. The CDR3 covers 11 residues.

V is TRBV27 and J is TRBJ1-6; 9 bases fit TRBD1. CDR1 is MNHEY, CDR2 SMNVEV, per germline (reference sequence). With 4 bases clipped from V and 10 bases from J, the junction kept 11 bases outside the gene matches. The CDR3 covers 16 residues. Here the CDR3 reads CASSSPGQGIGSPLHF. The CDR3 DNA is TGTGCCAGCAGTTCGCCGGGACAGGGAATAGGATCACCCCTCCACTTT.

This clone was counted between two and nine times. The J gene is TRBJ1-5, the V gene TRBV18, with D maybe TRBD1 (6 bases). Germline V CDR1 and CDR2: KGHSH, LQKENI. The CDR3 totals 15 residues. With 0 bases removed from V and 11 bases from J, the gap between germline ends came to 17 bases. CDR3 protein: CASSPPVGQTIAQHF. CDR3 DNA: TGTGCCAGCTCACCACCGGTCGGACAGACCATCGCCCAGCATTTT.

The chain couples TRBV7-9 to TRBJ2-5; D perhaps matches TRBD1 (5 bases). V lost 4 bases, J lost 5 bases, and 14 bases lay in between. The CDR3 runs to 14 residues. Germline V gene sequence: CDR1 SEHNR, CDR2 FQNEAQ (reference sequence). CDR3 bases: TGTGCCAGCAGCTCTAAGGGGTTACGGGAGACCCAGTACTTC. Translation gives CASSSKGLRETQYF. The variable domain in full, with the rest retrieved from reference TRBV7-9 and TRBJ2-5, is DTGVSQNPRHKITKRGQNVTFRCDPISEHNRLYWYRQTLGQGPEFLTYFQNEAQLEKSRLLSDRFSAERPKGSFSTLEIQRTEQGDSAMYLCASSSKGLRETQYFGPGTRLLVL.

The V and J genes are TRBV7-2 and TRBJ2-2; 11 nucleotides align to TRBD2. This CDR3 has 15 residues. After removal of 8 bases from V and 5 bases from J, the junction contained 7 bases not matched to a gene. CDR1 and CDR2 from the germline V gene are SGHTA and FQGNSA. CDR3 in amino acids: CASDTSGRTTGELFF. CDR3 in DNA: TGTGCCAGCGACACTAGCGGGAGAACGACCGGGGAGCTGTTTTTT. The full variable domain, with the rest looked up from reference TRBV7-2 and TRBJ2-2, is GAGVSQSPSNKVTEKGKDVELRCDPISGHTALYWYRQSLGQGLEFLIYFQGNSAPDKSGLPSDRFSAERTGGSVSTLTIQRTQQEDSAVYLCASDTSGRTTGELFFGEGSRLTVL.

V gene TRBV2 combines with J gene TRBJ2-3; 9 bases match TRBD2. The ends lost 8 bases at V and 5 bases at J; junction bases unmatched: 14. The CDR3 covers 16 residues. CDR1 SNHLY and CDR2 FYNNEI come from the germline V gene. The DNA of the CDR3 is TGTGCCAGCGAGGGTCTAGCGGGGTACGTAGGAGATACGCAGTATTTT. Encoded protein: CASEGLAGYVGDTQYF.

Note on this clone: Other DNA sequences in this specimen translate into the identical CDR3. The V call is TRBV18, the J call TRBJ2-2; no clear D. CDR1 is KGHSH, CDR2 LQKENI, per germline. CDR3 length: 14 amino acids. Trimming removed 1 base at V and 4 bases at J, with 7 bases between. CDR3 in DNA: TGTGCCAGCTCACCACTTCGCGGCACCGGGGAGCTGTTTTTT. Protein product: CASSPLRGTGELFF.

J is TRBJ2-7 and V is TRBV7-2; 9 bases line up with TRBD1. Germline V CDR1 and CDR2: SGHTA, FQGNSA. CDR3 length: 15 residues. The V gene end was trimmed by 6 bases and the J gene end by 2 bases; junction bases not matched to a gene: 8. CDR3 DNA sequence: TGTGCCAGCAGACGCCCGGGACAGGGAACCTACGAGCAGTACTTC. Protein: CASRRPGQGTYEQYF. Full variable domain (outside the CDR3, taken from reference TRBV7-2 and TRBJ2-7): GAGVSQSPSNKVTEKGKDVELRCDPISGHTALYWYRQSLGQGLEFLIYFQGNSAPDKSGLPSDRFSAERTGGSVSTLTIQRTQQEDSAVYLCASRRPGQGTYEQYFGPGTRLTVT.

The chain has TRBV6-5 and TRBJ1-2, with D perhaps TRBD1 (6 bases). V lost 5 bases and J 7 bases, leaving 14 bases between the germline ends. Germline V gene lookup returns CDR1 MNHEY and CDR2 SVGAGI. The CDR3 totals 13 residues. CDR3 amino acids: CASSRQATFGYTF. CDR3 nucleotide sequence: TGTGCCAGCAGTCGACAGGCGACTTTTGGCTACACCTTC.

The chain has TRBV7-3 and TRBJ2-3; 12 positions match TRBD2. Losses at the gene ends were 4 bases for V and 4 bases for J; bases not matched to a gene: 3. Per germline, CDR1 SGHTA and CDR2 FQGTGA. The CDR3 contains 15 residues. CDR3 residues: CASSSTSGSSDTQYF. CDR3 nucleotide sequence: TGTGCCAGCAGCTCGACTAGCGGGAGTTCAGATACGCAGTATTTT.

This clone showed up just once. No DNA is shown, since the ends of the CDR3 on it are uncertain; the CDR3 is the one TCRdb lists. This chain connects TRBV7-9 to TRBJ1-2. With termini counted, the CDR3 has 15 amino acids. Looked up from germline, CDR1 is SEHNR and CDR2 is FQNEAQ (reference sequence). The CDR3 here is CASSIMRGFGEGYTF.

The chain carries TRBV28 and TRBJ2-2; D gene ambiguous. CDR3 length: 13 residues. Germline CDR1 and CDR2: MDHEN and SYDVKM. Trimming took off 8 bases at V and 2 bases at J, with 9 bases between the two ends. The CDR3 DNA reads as TGTGCCAGCCCCCCGACAAACACCGGGGAGCTGTTTTTT. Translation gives CASPPTNTGELFF.

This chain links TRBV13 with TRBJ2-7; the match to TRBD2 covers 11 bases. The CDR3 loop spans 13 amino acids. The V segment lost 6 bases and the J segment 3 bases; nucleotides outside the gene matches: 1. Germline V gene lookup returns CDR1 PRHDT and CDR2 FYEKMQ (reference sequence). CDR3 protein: CASRTSGSYEQYF. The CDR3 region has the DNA TGTGCCAGCAGAACTAGCGGGAGCTACGAGCAGTACTTC.

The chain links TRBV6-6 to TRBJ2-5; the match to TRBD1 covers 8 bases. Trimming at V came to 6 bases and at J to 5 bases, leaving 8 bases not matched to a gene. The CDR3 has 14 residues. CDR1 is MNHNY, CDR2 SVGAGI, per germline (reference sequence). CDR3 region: CASSPGGARETQYF. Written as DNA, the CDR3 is TGTGCCAGCAGCCCAGGGGGCGCGAGGGAGACCCAGTACTTC.

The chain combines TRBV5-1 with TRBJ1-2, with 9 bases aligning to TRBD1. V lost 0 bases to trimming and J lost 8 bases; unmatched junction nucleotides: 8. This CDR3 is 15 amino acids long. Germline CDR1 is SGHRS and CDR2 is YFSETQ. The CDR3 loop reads CASSLGDRELGGYTF. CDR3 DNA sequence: TGCGCCAGCAGCTTGGGGGACAGGGAACTCGGAGGCTACACCTTC. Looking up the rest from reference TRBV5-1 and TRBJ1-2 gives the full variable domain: KAGVTQTPRYLIKTRGQQVTLSCSPISGHRSVSWYQQTPGQGLQFLFEYFSETQRNKGNFPGRFSGRQFSNSRSEMNVSTLELGDSALYLCASSLGDRELGGYTFGSGTRLTVV.

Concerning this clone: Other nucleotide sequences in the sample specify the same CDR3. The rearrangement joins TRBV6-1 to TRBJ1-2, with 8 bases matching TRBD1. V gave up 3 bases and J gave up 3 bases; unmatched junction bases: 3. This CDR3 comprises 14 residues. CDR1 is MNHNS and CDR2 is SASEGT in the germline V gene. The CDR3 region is CASSEDREDYGYTF. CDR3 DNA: TGTGCCAGCAGTGAGGACAGGGAGGACTATGGCTACACCTTC.

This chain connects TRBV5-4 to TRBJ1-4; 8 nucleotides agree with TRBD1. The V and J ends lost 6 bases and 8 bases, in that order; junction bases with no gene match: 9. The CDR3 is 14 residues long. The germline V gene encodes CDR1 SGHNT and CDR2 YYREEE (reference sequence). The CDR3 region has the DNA TGTGCCAGCACCCGTGACAGGGGAGGGGAAAAACTGTTTTTT. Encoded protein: CASTRDRGGEKLFF.

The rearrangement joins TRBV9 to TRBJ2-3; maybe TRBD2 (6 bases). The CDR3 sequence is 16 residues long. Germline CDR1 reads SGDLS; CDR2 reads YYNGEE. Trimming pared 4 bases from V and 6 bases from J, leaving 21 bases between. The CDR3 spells CASSPSWVRAGDTQYF. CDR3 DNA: TGTGCCAGCAGCCCGAGCTGGGTCAGGGCGGGGGATACGCAGTATTTT.